Below, 8 T cell receptor beta chains from the same sample are listed, as sequenced in a study of CD8 T cells in ankylosing spondylitis. MiXCR, run by TCRdb on the 5' RACE reads, gives a single entry per CDR3 protein. The sample contains 150,000 or so distinct CDR3 sequences, roughly 31% of which appear only once. The sample taken for sequencing was synovial fluid, either unsorted or a sorted T cell fraction (not recorded which). These receptors came from a male donor with ankylosing spondylitis.

V is TRBV6-5 and J is TRBJ2-1; D gene ambiguous. Germline CDR1 is MNHEY and CDR2 is SVGAGI. This CDR3 spans 13 amino acids. The V and J ends lost 3 bases and 5 bases respectively, with 8 bases between them. Written as DNA, the CDR3 is TGTGCCAGCAGTTATCGGGCGCACAATGAGCAGTTCTTC. This gives the protein CASSYRAHNEQFF.

This chain links TRBV2 with TRBJ1-3, with D possibly being TRBD1 (5 bases). The V and J ends lost 3 bases and 0 bases respectively, with 9 bases between them. The CDR3 length is 15 residues. CDR1 SNHLY and CDR2 FYNNEI come from the germline V gene. The CDR3 DNA sequence: TGTGCCAGCAGTGATGTCAGGGCCTCTGGAAACACCATATATTTT. This sequence encodes CASSDVRASGNTIYF.

This clonotype has only a few counts. The chain uses TRBV24-1 and TRBJ2-3; 7 nucleotides match TRBD2. This CDR3 spans 15 amino acids. Germline loops: CDR1 KGHDR, CDR2 SFDVKD. With 9 bases clipped from V and 3 bases from J, the junction kept 11 bases outside the gene matches. CDR3 loop: CATEPSGMSTDTQYF. CDR3 DNA: TGTGCCACCGAACCGAGCGGGATGTCGACAGATACGCAGTATTTT.

The chain has TRBV6-1 and TRBJ1-6; D remains ambiguous. Per germline, CDR1 MNHNS and CDR2 SASEGT. Trimming cost V 1 base and J 7 bases, with 14 bases left between them. The CDR3 is 16 residues long. CDR3 protein: CASSEGWEVNNSPLHF. The CDR3 bases are TGTGCCAGCAGTGAAGGGTGGGAGGTAAACAATTCACCCCTCCACTTT.

This clonotype occurred many times. This chain joins TRBV4-2 and TRBJ2-2; TRBD2 matches 9 bases. The trim removed 1 base at V and 2 bases at J, leaving 5 bases unmatched. Germline V gene data show CDR1 as LGHNA and CDR2 as YNFKEQ. The CDR3 length is 17 residues. This CDR3 is CASSQGTSGPNTGELFF. The CDR3 DNA is TGTGCCAGCAGCCAAGGCACTAGCGGGCCCAACACCGGGGAGCTGTTTTTT.

This clonotype occurred a few times. The chain links TRBV20-1 to TRBJ2-4, with TRBD1 as a possible D gene (5 bases). Per the germline V gene, CDR1 is DFQATT and CDR2 is SNEGSKA (reference sequence). The CDR3 has 13 residues. V gave up 3 bases and J gave up 6 bases, with 12 bases separating them. The CDR3 nucleotides read TGCAGTGCTAGCACCCCAGGGTTAAACATTCAGTACTTC. This encodes CSASTPGLNIQYF.

This clonotype was counted between two and nine times. V gene TRBV6-2 or TRBV6-3 combines with J gene TRBJ1-5, with TRBD1 matching over 9 bases. The CDR3 runs 16 residues. From germline, CDR1 is MNHEY and CDR2 SVGEGT. J lost 4 bases, V lost 7 bases, and 11 bases had no gene match. The CDR3 here is CASMSYGQGLNQPQHF. CDR3 coding DNA: TGTGCCAGCATGAGTTACGGACAGGGGCTAAATCAGCCCCAGCATTTT.

V usage is TRBV6-2 or TRBV6-3 and J usage is TRBJ2-3, with 8 positions matching TRBD2. Germline values: CDR1 MNHEY, CDR2 SVGEGT. J gave up 2 bases and V 2 bases, and 3 bases lay outside the gene matches. The CDR3 runs 15 residues. CDR3 bases: TGTGCCAGCAGTTACGCGACTAGCGTCACAGATACGCAGTATTTT. Residues: CASSYATSVTDTQYF.